This T cell receptor beta chain was sequenced during a study of blood T cell repertoires in COVID-19. The data were produced by immunoSEQ multiplex PCR, yet TCRdb's version contains in-frame clones alone and is incomplete. The sample lists over 350,000 clones; about 87% were seen once. The CDR3 runs to 16 residues. The V gene's germline CDR1 is SGHRS and CDR2 YFSETQ. With V trimmed by 0 bases and J by 5 bases, 4 bases remained unmatched. V gene TRBV5-1 combines with J gene TRBJ1-4; 10 bases align to TRBD1. The clonotype originates from a woman aged 50 to 65 who had recovered from COVID-19. The sequencing input was PBMCs or T cells enriched from blood (not recorded which). The CDR3 sequence is CASSLASTGGNEKLFF. CDR3 in DNA: TGCGCCAGCAGCTTGGCATCGACAGGGGGCAATGAAAAACTGTTTTTT.